This is a list of T cell receptor beta chains from one sample in a study of blood T cell repertoires in COVID-19. Sequencing used immunoSEQ multiplex PCR; TCRdb keeps in-frame clones, though not all of them. Of tens of thousands of clones listed, about 80% are singletons. Sequenced sample: peripheral blood. Source of these receptors: a woman of 80 years or more with acute or convalescent COVID-19. CDR3s include the opening cysteine and the closing phenylalanine or tryptophan. A D gene is named only where the DNA matches it firmly. Size values are once, few and many counts, or a class for expanded clones, and some rows have none.

>14|.|.|TRBJ2-2|TRBV24-1
TGTGCCACCAGTGATCCCGGAGGCACCGGGGAGCTGTTTTTT
CATSDPGGTGELFF
>11|.|.|TRBJ2-1|TRBV24-1
TGTGCCACCAGTGAGGCGGATGAGCAGTTCTTC
CATSEADEQFF
>13|.|.|TRBJ1-1|TRBV25-1
TGTGCCAGCCGACAGTCTCTTAACACTGAAGCTTTCTTT
CASRQSLNTEAFF
>13|.|.|TRBJ2-5|TRBV10-3
TGTGCCATCACGGGGGGCCTCTGGGAGACCCAGTACTTC
CAITGGLWETQYF
>11|.|.|TRBJ1-2|TRBV29-1
TGCAGCGTTCAGGGTAACTATGGCTACACCTTC
CSVQGNYGYTF
>16|.|TRBD1|TRBJ2-1|TRBV29-1
TGCAGCGTTGAAAGGGGGACAGGGAGCGCCTACAATGAGCAGTTCTTC
CSVERGTGSAYNEQFF
>13|once|.|TRBJ1-3|TRBV29-1
TGCAGCGTTGAAGACAGGGCTGGAAACACCATATATTTT
CSVEDRAGNTIYF
>14|.|TRBD1|TRBJ2-3|TRBV2
TGTGCCAGCAGCGGACAGGGGATTTCAGATACGCAGTATTTT
CASSGQGISDTQYF
>14|.|.|TRBJ2-7|TRBV15
TGTGCCACCAGCAGAGGGTGGCTAGCGAGAGAGACGTACTTC
CATSRGWLARETYF
>14|.|TRBD2|TRBJ2-5|TRBV10-3
TGTGCCATCAGTGAGGGGCAGCGGGGAGAGACCCAGTACTTC
CAISEGQRGETQYF
>12|.|.|TRBJ1-2|TRBV12-3/TRBV12-4
TGTGCCAGCAGTCCCGACAGGTATGGCTACACCTTC
CASSPDRYGYTF
>19|.|.|TRBJ1-4|TRBV11-2
TGTGCCAGCAGCTTTAGTCGGCGGTTCTACGGAGCAACTAATGAAAAACTGTTTTTT
CASSFSRRFYGATNEKLFF
>13|.|.|TRBJ2-3|TRBV24-1
TGTGCCACCAGTGGCGGGGGCACAGATACGCAGTATTTT
CATSGGGTDTQYF
>15|few|TRBD1|TRBJ2-7|TRBV6-1
TGTGCCAGCAGTGAAGGACAGGGAGCATTCTACGAGCAGTACTTC
CASSEGQGAFYEQYF
>17|.|.|TRBJ1-3|TRBV14
TGTGCCAGCAGCCAAAAAGAACCCCGGTACTCTGGAAACACCATATATTTT
CASSQKEPRYSGNTIYF
>17|.|.|TRBJ2-1|TRBV9
TGTGCCAGCAGCGTAGCCGGACAGAGAAGCTCCTACAATGAGCAGTTCTTC
CASSVAGQRSSYNEQFF
>16|.|.|TRBJ1-1|TRBV5-1
TGCGCCAGCAGCGGTAAATCCCAGGGGATCAACACTGAAGCTTTCTTT
CASSGKSQGINTEAFF
>15|once|.|TRBJ2-2|TRBV28
TGTGCCAGCAGTTTGGCTGTCAGGGCGAGCGGGGAGCTGTTTTTT
CASSLAVRASGELFF
>14|once|.|TRBJ2-5|TRBV5-1
TGCGCCAGCAGCTTGTTCCTCTCAGGAGAGACCCAGTACTTC
CASSLFLSGETQYF
>17|.|TRBD1|TRBJ1-6|TRBV27
TGTGCCAGCAGCAGGGGACGGATCGGACAGGGCGGCTCACCCCTCCACTTT
CASSRGRIGQGGSPLHF
>14|once|.|TRBJ1-6|TRBV7-9
TGTGCCAGCAGCTTAGTTGGGGAGTTTTCACCCCTCCACTTT
CASSLVGEFSPLHF
>15|few|TRBD1|TRBJ1-1|TRBV7-9
TGTGCCAGCAGCCTCGACAGGGGGCTGAACACTGAAGCTTTCTTT
CASSLDRGLNTEAFF
>17|.|TRBD1|TRBJ1-3|TRBV15
TGTGCCACCAGCTCCCAACGGACAGGGAGGACTGGAAACACCATATATTTT
CATSSQRTGRTGNTIYF
>14|.|TRBD2|TRBJ2-1|TRBV5-1
TGCGCCAGCAGCGTACTAGCGGGGGGGCATGAGCAGTTCTTC
CASSVLAGGHEQFF
>15|.|TRBD1|TRBJ1-2|TRBV19
TGTGCCAGTAGTATCTGGGGGACAGGGACGGATGGCTACACCTTC
CASSIWGTGTDGYTF
>16|.|.|TRBJ2-3|TRBV11-2
TGTGCCAGCAGCACGGCATCTAGCGTACGCACAGATACGCAGTATTTT
CASSTASSVRTDTQYF
>16|.|.|TRBJ1-5|TRBV28
TGTGCCAGCAGTTTTCCGGGGGGATATAGCAATCAGCCCCAGCATTTT
CASSFPGGYSNQPQHF
>15|.|.|TRBJ2-7|TRBV4-2
TGTGCCAGCAGCCAACAACCAAGCCAGGGTTACGAGCAGTACTTC
CASSQQPSQGYEQYF
>16|many|.|TRBJ2-2|TRBV2
TGTGCCAGCAGTGACGTGAGGTACACGAACACCGGGGAGCTGTTTTTT
CASSDVRYTNTGELFF
>18|.|TRBD2|TRBJ2-7|TRBV7-2
TGTGCCAGCAGCATACTTAGTGGGCCTAGCGGGAGGAAGCACGAGCAGTACTTC
CASSILSGPSGRKHEQYF
>15|.|TRBD1|TRBJ2-1|TRBV9
TGTGCCAGCAGCGACGACAGGGGTGTCCACAATGAGCAGTTCTTC
CASSDDRGVHNEQFF
>15|.|TRBD1|TRBJ1-2|TRBV6-6
TGTGCCAGCAGCCAAGGACAGGGCAACGGCTATGGCTACACCTTC
CASSQGQGNGYGYTF